This T cell receptor (beta chain) was recovered during a study of beta chain features in type 1 diabetes. Investigators reverse transcribed all isolated RNA, so they sequenced expressed TCRB transcripts. Here immunoSEQ multiplex PCR was the method, and the copy in TCRdb shows in-frame clones only, minus some. The sample yields about 930,000 clones, roughly 15% seen once. The CDR3 runs 16 residues. Only a few counts were recorded for this clone. The sample comprised naive CD4+ T cells from blood. This TCR was sampled from a woman under 30 in good health. The chain employs TRBV1 and TRBJ2-3; the tabulated D call, TRBD2, remains unverified against the DNA. TRBV1 is termed a pseudogene. CDR3 sequence (DNA): TGCACCAGCAGCGTTGGGCGGGACGCTAGCACAGATACGCAGTATTTT. Protein product: CTSSVGRDASTDTQYF.